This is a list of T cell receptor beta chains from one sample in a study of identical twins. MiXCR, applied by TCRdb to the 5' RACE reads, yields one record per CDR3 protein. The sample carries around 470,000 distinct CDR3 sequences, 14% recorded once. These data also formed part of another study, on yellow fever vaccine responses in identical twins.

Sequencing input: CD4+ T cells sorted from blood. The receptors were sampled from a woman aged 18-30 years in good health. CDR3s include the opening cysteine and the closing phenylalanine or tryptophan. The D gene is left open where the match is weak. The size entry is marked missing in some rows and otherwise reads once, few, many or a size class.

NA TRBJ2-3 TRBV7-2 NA TGTGCCAGCAGCTTAAATCGGCTAAGCACAGATACGCAGTATTTT CASSLNRLSTDTQYF
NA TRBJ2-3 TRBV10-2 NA TGCGCCAGCAGTGAGAAGGGGATAGTCAGCACAGATACGCAATATTTT CASSEKGIVSTDTQYF
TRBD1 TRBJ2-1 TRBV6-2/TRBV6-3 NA TGTGCCAGCAGTTACCGGACAGGGTTGGGTTTATACAATGAGCAGTTCTTC CASSYRTGLGLYNEQFF
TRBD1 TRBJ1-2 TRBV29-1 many TGCAGCGTACAGGGGTTTGTGGATGGCTACACCTTC CSVQGFVDGYTF
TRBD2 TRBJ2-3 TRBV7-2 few TGTGCCAGCAGCTTAGTCTCTAGCGGGATCAGGGATACGCAGTATTTT CASSLVSSGIRDTQYF
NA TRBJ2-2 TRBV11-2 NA TGTGCCAGCAGCTTAATGGCAGGGTTAACCGGGGAGCTGTTTTTT CASSLMAGLTGELFF
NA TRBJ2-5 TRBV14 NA TGTGCCAGCAGCCAAGGGGGGAATACGGGAGAGACCCAGTACTTC CASSQGGNTGETQYF
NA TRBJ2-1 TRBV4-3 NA TGCGCCAGCAGCCAAAACCTAGGGATGGAGCAGTTCTTC CASSQNLGMEQFF
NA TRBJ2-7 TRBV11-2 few TGTGCCAGCAGCTTAGGACGCCTGAGCTCCTACGAGCAGTACTTC CASSLGRLSSYEQYF
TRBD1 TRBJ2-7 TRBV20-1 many TGCAGTGCTCCGGACAGGGCCTACGAGCAGTACTTC CSAPDRAYEQYF
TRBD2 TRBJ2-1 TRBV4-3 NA TGCGCCAGCAGCCAAGTGGTTAGCGGGAGGGAAAGAAGCTCCTACAATGAGCAGTTCTTC CASSQVVSGRERSSYNEQFF
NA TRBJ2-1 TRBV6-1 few TGTGCCAGCAGTGACGGGGCCGCCGGGAGAGGGGAGCAGTTCTTC CASSDGAAGRGEQFF
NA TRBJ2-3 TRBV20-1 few TGCAGTGCCGAGCCAGGTCTCAGCACAGATACGCAGTATTTT CSAEPGLSTDTQYF
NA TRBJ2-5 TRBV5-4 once TGTGCCAGCACGACTATCGGCAGGGACCAAGAGACCCAGTACTTC CASTTIGRDQETQYF
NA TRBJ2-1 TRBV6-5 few TGTGCCAGCAGTAACCTACCTCTAGCAGCCTCCTACAATGAGCAGTTCTTC CASSNLPLAASYNEQFF
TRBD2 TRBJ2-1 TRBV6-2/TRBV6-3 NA TGTGCCAGCAGTCCCCGGAGCGGGACCTACAATGAGCAGTTCTTC CASSPRSGTYNEQFF
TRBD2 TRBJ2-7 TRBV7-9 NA TGTGCCAGCAGCCTAAGCACTAGCGGGAGTTTCTACGAGCAGTACTTC CASSLSTSGSFYEQYF
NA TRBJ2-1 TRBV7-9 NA TGTGCCAGCAGCTCTAACAGGGAAGAGCAGTTCTTC CASSSNREEQFF
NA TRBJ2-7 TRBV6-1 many TGTGCCAGCCGCAGGAGCAAAGGCTACGAGCAGTACTTC CASRRSKGYEQYF
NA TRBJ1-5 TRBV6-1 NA TGTGCCAGCAGCGAGGGGGGGCCCCAGCATTTT CASSEGGPQHF
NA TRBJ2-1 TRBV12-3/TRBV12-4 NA TGTGCCAGCCAACGAAGTGCCTACAATGAGCAGTTCTTC CASQRSAYNEQFF
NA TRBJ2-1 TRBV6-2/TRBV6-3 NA TGTGCCAGCAGGCACCCTGTTCGGAACAATGAGCAGTTCTTC CASRHPVRNNEQFF
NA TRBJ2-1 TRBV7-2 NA TGTGCCAGCAGCCCAGGACTGAGCAATGAGCAGTTCTTC CASSPGLSNEQFF
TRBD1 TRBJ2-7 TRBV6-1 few TGTGCCAGCAGGACACTCCCCGGGACAGGGACCTACGAGCAGTACTTC CASRTLPGTGTYEQYF
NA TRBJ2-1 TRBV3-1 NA TGTGCCAGCAGCCAAGGCGGATCGGGGAGGAGTGAGCAGTTCTTC CASSQGGSGRSEQFF
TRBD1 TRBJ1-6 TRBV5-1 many TGCGCCAGCAGCTTTGGGACAGGGGTTTCACCCCTCCACTTT CASSFGTGVSPLHF
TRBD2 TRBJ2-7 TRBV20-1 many TGCAGTGCTTTCGCTAGCGGGCGCCTCTACGAGCAGTACTTC CSAFASGRLYEQYF
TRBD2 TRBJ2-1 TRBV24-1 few TGTGCCGCGAGCGGGAGCTCCTACAATGAGCAGTTCTTC CAASGSSYNEQFF
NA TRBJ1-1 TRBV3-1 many TGTGCCAGCAGCCAAGGGGTACTGAGGGAGACTGAAGCTTTCTTT CASSQGVLRETEAFF
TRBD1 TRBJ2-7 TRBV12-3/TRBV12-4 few TGTGCCAGCAGTAACAGGGGGGCTTTCTACGAGCAGTACTTC CASSNRGAFYEQYF
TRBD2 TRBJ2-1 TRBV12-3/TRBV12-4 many TGTGCCAGCAGAGGATATACTAGCGGGAGCGGCGAGCAGTTCTTC CASRGYTSGSGEQFF
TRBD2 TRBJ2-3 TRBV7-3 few TGTGCCAGCAGCTTAACGGGGGTAGCGGGAAGCACAGATACGCAGTATTTT CASSLTGVAGSTDTQYF
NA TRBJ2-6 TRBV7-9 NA TGTGCCAGCAGCTTAGTCGAGACACCTGTCCTGACTTTC CASSLVETPVLTF
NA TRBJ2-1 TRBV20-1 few TGCAGTGCTAGCCCCGCAGGGACCGACAATGAGCAGTTCTTC CSASPAGTDNEQFF
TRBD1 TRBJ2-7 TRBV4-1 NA TGCGCCAGCAGCCACCCCCCGGGACAGACCTACGAGCAGTACTTC CASSHPPGQTYEQYF
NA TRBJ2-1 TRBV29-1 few TGCAGCGTTGTTACGGGCAGGGTCGACAATGAGCAGTTCTTC CSVVTGRVDNEQFF
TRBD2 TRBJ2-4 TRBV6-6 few TGTGCCACGGGGACTAGCGCAAACATTCAGTACTTC CATGTSANIQYF
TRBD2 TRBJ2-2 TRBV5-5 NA TGTGCCAGCAGCTTGGGACTAGCAAAGAACACCGGGGAGCTGTTTTTT CASSLGLAKNTGELFF
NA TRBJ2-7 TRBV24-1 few TGTGCCAGCCACCCATCCTCAGACAGACATCGAGTTTGGGAGCAGTACTTC CASHPSSDRHRVWEQYF
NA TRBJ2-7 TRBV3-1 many TGTGCCAGCAGCCGGAATCAGGTAGCGGACTACGAGCAGTACTTC CASSRNQVADYEQYF
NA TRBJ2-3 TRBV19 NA TGTGCCATGAGCCCCGGGAGTATGGATACGCAGTATTTT CAMSPGSMDTQYF
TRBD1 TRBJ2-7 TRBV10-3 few TGTGCCATCAGGGCCGGGACAGGGCGGTACGAGCAGTACTTC CAIRAGTGRYEQYF
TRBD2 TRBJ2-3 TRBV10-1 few TGCGCCAGCAGTGAGCGGGCTAGCGGCTCCACAGATACGCAGTATTTT CASSERASGSTDTQYF
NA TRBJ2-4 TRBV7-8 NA TGTGCCAGCAGCCCGAAAACCCTAGCCAAAAACATTCAGTACTTC CASSPKTLAKNIQYF
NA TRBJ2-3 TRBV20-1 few TGCAGTGCTTACCGTCCGGGGCCTAGCACAGATACGCAGTATTTT CSAYRPGPSTDTQYF
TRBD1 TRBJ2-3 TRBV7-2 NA TGTGCCAGCAGCGCCCCGGGACAGAGCACAGATACGCAGTATTTT CASSAPGQSTDTQYF
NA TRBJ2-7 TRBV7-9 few TGTGCCAGCACCGAGTCAGGGATCTCCTACGAGCAGTACTTC CASTESGISYEQYF
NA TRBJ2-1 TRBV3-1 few TGTGCCAGCAGGGTGGGGGATTCACAGTTCTTC CASRVGDSQFF
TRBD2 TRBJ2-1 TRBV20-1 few TGCAGTGCTAGCTCTAGCGGACGCTACAATGAGCAGTTCTTC CSASSSGRYNEQFF
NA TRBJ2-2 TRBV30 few TGTGCCTGGAGTCCGCCTTGGACCACCGGGGAGCTGTTTTTT CAWSPPWTTGELFF
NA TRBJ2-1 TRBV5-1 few TGCGCCAGCAGCCCGAACCGGGGTGAACAGTTCTTC CASSPNRGEQFF
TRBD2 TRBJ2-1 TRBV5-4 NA TGTGCCAGCAGTTATAGCGGGGGAGGGGATGAGCAGTTCTTC CASSYSGGGDEQFF
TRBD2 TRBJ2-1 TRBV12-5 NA TGTGCTAGTGGTTTGGTAGCGGGAGGCGGCTACAATGAGCAGTTCTTC CASGLVAGGGYNEQFF
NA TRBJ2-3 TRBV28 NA TGTGCCAGCAGTTTCAAAGCGTTTGGCACAGATACGCAGTATTTT CASSFKAFGTDTQYF